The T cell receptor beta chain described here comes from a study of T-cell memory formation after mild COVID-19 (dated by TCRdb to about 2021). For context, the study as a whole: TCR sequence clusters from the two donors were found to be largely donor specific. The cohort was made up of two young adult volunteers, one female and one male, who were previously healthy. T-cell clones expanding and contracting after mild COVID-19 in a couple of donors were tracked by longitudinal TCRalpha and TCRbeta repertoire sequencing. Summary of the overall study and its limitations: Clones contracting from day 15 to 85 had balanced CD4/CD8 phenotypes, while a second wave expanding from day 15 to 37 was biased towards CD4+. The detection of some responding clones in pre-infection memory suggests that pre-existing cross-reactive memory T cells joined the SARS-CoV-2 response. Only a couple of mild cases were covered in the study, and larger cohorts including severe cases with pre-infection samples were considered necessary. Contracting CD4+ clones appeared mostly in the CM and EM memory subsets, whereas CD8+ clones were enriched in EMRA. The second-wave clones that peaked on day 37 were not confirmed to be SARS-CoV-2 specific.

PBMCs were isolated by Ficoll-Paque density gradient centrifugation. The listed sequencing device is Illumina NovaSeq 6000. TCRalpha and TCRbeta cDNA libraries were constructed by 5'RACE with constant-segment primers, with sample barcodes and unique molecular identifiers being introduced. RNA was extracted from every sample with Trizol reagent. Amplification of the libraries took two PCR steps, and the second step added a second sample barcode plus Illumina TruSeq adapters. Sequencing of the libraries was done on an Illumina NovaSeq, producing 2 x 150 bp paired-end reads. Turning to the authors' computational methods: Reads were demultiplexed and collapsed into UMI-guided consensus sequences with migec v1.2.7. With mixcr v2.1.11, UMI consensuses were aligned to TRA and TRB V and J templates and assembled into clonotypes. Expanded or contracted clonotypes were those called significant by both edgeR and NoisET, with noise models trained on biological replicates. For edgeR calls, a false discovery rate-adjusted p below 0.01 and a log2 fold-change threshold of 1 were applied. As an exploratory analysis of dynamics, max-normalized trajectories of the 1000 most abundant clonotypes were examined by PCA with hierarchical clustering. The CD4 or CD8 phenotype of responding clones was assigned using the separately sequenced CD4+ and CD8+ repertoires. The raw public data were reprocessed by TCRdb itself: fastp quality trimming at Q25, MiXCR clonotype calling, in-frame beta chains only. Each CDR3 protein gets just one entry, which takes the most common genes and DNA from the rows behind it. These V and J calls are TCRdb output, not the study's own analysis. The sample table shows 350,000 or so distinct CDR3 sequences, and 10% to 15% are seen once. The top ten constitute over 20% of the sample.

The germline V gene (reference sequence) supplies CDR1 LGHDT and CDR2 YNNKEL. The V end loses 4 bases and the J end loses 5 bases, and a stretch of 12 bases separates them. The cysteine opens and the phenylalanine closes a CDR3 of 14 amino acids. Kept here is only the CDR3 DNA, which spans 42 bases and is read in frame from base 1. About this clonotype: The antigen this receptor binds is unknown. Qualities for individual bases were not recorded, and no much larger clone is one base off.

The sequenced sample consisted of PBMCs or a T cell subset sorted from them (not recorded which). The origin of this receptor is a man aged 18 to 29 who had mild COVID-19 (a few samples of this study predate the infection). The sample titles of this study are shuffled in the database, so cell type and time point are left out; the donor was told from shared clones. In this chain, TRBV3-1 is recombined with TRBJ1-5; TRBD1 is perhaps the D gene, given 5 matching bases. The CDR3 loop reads CASSRTTGDQPQHF. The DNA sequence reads TGTGCCAGCAGCCGGACAACGGGGGATCAGCCCCAGCATTTT.